Included here is one T cell receptor beta chain sequence, with context. Its antigen is not identified. This sample was taken from a study of Ad26.COV2.S vaccination and SARS-CoV-2 variants. Study background: Ad26.COV2.S given intramuscularly, once or twice 56 days apart. Study-level points and caveats: Ad26.COV2.S recipients had broader spike-specific TCRs (P = 0.0014).

Data came from immunoSEQ multiplex PCR; TCRdb stores just in-frame clones and leaves some out. The sample has around 500,000 clones; 89% are singletons. The treatment is: 15 to 20 received Ad26.COV2.S at low or high dose, single or two shots; 5 received placebo; per-sample allocation not given. Sampling happened 63 days after the first vaccine or placebo injection. This CDR3 spans 22 amino acids. Source: peripheral blood, taken in a trial of Ad26.COV2.S vaccine versus placebo. The sequence was obtained from a person aged 18-65 years who received the Ad26.COV2.S COVID-19 vaccine or a placebo. The chain has TRBV7-5 and TRBJ1-5; the table gives TRBD1 as D, unverified against the DNA. TRBV7-5 is a known pseudogene. The DNA of the CDR3 is TGTGCCAGAAGCTTATGGAACCCCCATTATGAGACAGGGGACTATAGCAATCAGCCCCAGCATTTT. The encoded protein is CARSLWNPHYETGDYSNQPQHF.